These T cell receptor beta chains were read from a single sample in a study of blood T cell repertoires in COVID-19. Assay: immunoSEQ multiplex PCR; the TCRdb copy retains only in-frame clones and omits some. Among about 400,000 clones listed, roughly 87% were seen once. The sample was PBMCs or T cells enriched from blood (not recorded which). These receptors originate from a woman between 40 and 55 years old with acute COVID-19. Each CDR3 is given with its conserved first and last residue. Fields, in order: J gene, clone size, D gene, V gene, CDR3 protein, CDR3 DNA. D genes are given only for firm matches. Clone size appears in some rows only: once, few, many, or a class for an expanded clone.

J gene: TRBJ2-7
clone size: NA
D gene: TRBD1
V gene: TRBV30
CDR3 protein: CAWTRTGRTYEQYF
CDR3 DNA: TGTGCCTGGACCCGGACAGGCAGAACCTACGAGCAGTACTTC

J gene: TRBJ2-2
clone size: NA
D gene: TRBD2
V gene: TRBV19
CDR3 protein: CASSAGLAGVRNGELFF
CDR3 DNA: TGTGCCAGTAGTGCCGGACTAGCGGGCGTTCGGAACGGGGAGCTGTTTTTT

J gene: TRBJ2-1
clone size: NA
D gene: TRBD2
V gene: TRBV6-4
CDR3 protein: CASSEFAGTSINEQFF
CDR3 DNA: TGTGCCAGCAGTGAGTTCGCCGGGACTAGCATAAATGAGCAGTTCTTC

J gene: TRBJ2-3
clone size: NA
D gene: NA
V gene: TRBV4-1
CDR3 protein: CASSQAFKRGTDTQYF
CDR3 DNA: TGCGCCAGCAGCCAAGCCTTTAAGCGGGGCACAGATACGCAGTATTTT

J gene: TRBJ1-6
clone size: once
D gene: TRBD1
V gene: TRBV19
CDR3 protein: CASRNDRGPYNSPLHF
CDR3 DNA: TGTGCCAGTAGAAATGACAGGGGGCCCTATAATTCACCCCTCCACTTT

J gene: TRBJ2-7
clone size: NA
D gene: NA
V gene: TRBV6-1
CDR3 protein: CASSDGLRAVSYEQYF
CDR3 DNA: TGTGCCAGCAGTGACGGTTTGAGGGCCGTCTCCTACGAGCAGTACTTC

J gene: TRBJ2-5
clone size: once
D gene: NA
V gene: TRBV29-1
CDR3 protein: CSANGEIQETQYF
CDR3 DNA: TGCAGCGCTAACGGGGAGATCCAAGAGACCCAGTACTTC

J gene: TRBJ2-7
clone size: NA
D gene: TRBD2
V gene: TRBV7-2
CDR3 protein: CASGKEAGDYEQYF
CDR3 DNA: TGTGCCAGCGGGAAGGAAGCGGGGGATTACGAGCAGTACTTC

J gene: TRBJ1-2
clone size: NA
D gene: TRBD1
V gene: TRBV24-1
CDR3 protein: CATSRGQGDYGYTF
CDR3 DNA: TGTGCCACCAGTAGAGGACAGGGGGACTATGGCTACACCTTC

J gene: TRBJ2-7
clone size: NA
D gene: TRBD2
V gene: TRBV2
CDR3 protein: CASRREGGSSYEQYF
CDR3 DNA: TGTGCCAGCAGGAGGGAGGGCGGGTCCTCCTACGAGCAGTACTTC